Listed below are T cell receptor beta chains from one sample, sequenced in a study of blood T cell repertoires in COVID-19. The protocol was immunoSEQ multiplex PCR, while the TCRdb copy is restricted to in-frame clones and leaves out a portion. The sample holds tens of thousands of clones, around nine tenths seen once. The sequenced material came from peripheral blood. The receptors derive from a woman aged 60-70 years with active COVID-19. Both conserved end residues are trimmed from each CDR3.

V gene,CDR3 protein
TRBV9,ASSVFDRAVSGNTIY
TRBV5-1,ASSSTGGGSPLH
TRBV5-5,ASSFQGSVLEKLF
TRBV6-1,ASSETRGDDGYT
TRBV19,ATNHRERTNEKLF
TRBV19,ASTGRALDYGYT
TRBV4-2,ASSQPGLAGGANEQF
TRBV29-1,SVGQASLGTGELF
TRBV7-9,ASSPTEGTGNAYEQY
TRBV11-2,ASSPRLAGLYNEQF